This entry features one T cell receptor (beta chain) sequence. The read terminates 3 residues before the CDR3 end, so the remaining end is supplied by the germline J gene. Assay: immunoSEQ multiplex PCR; the TCRdb copy retains only in-frame clones and omits some. This sample carries approximately 31,000 clones, with roughly 3.9% going to the ten biggest clones. V was trimmed by 5 bases and J by 4 bases, leaving 11 bases between them. Per the germline V gene, CDR1 is SEHNR and CDR2 is FQNEAQ (reference sequence). The CDR3 covers 13 residues. The sample is drawn from a study of T cells in women clearing cervical HPV infection.

The clonotype comes from a woman between 18 and 70 years old with a cervical HPV16 infection that either progressed to CIN3+ or cleared (not recorded which). The chain is built from TRBV7-9 and TRBJ2-5; maybe TRBD2 (5 bases). Input material: blood buffy coat. CDR3 bases read: TGTGCCAGCAGCCGGGGTGAGGGAGAGACC. Encoded protein: CASSRGEGET. The entire CDR3 is CASSRGEGETQYF.